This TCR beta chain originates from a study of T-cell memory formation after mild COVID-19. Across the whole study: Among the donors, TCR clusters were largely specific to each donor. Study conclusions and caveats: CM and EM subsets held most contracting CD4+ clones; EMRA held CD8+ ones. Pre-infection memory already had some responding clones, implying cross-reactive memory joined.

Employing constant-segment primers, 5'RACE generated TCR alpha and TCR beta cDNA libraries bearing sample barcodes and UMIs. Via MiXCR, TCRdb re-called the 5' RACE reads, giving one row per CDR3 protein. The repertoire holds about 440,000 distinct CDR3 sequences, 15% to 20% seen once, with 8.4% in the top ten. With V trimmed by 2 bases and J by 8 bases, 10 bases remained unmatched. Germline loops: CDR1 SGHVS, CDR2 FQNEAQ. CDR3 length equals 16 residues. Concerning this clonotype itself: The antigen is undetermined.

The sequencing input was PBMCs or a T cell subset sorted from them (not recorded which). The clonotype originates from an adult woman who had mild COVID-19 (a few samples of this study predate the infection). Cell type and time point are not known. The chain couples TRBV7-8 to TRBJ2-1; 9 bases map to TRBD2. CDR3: CASSLRPSGNFDEQFF. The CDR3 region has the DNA TGTGCCAGCAGCTTAAGACCTAGCGGGAACTTCGATGAGCAGTTCTTC. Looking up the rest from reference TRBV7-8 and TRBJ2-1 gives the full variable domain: GAGVSQSPRYKVAKRGQDVALRCDPISGHVSLFWYQQALGQGPEFLTYFQNEAQLDKSGLPSDRFFAERPEGSVSTLKIQRTQQEDSAVYLCASSLRPSGNFDEQFFGPGTRLTVL.